This record concerns one TCR beta chain sequence. This sample was taken from a study of blood T cell repertoires in COVID-19. The overall study: Both acute and convalescent COVID-19 samples were obtained from the United States, Italy and Spain.

Followed longitudinally, the Seattle patients had been enrolled during active infection. The CDR3 runs 13 residues. Germline V gene sequence: CDR1 MNHEY, CDR2 SVGAGI. Trimming took 10 bases from V and 7 from J; bases not matched to a gene: 6. The assay was immunoSEQ multiplex PCR, and TCRdb's table has in-frame clones only and misses some. The sample yields fewer than 600,000 clones, about 91% seen once. This receptor was identified in a young man with COVID-19, enrolled during active disease. Material: peripheral blood. The rearrangement links TRBV6-5 to TRBJ1-6; 8 bases agree with TRBD1. The CDR3 region is CATQGAGNSPLHF. CDR3 DNA sequence: TGTGCCACCCAGGGGGCGGGGAATTCACCCCTCCACTTT.